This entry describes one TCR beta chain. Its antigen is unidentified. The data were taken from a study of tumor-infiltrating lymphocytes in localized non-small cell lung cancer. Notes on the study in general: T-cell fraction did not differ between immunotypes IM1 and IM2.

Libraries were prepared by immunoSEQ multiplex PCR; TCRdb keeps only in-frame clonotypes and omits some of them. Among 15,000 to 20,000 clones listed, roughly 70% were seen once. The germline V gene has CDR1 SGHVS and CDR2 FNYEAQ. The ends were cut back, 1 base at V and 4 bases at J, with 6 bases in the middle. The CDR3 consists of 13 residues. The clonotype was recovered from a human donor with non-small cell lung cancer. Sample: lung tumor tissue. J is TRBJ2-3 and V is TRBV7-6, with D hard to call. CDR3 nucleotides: TGTGCCAGCAGCTTAGATAGGCCAGATACGCAGTATTTT. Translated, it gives CASSLDRPDTQYF.